This TCR beta chain was retrieved from a study of T cell clonotyping in hematopoietic cell transplantation. Specified time point: recipient sample about 28 days before transplant, after cytoreduction. Study-level findings and limits: Recipient TCR diversity dropped after transplant; expanded clonotypes rose from day 30 to 180. Cells were unsorted, so CD4 and CD8 contributions were not separated. At the given depth, recipient repertoires were over 95% de novo clonotypes.

Only in-frame clones appear in the TCRdb table, and some are missing; sequencing was by immunoSEQ multiplex PCR. The sample shows around 19,000 clones, around three quarters of them seen only once. Germline V gene lookup returns CDR1 MNHEY and CDR2 SVGAGI. The CDR3 loop spans 16 amino acids. V gave up 0 bases and J gave up 6 bases; unmatched junction bases: 10. Comments on this clone: Its antigen is still unknown.

The sample in question was peripheral blood mononuclear cells, obtained before stem cell transplant. This clonotype was sampled from a man aged 55 to 70 with acute myeloid leukemia. Some clones in this sample may be carry-over from other donors' samples. The rearrangement joins TRBV6-5 to TRBJ1-2; TRBD1 agrees at 7 bases. The DNA of the CDR3 is TGTGCCAGCAGTTACTCTGGAGGGGGCAGTACGAATGGCTACACCTTC. It translates to CASSYSGGGSTNGYTF.